This T cell receptor (beta chain) was observed in a study of blood T cell repertoires in COVID-19. Across the whole study: Donors in the United States, Italy and Spain gave samples during acute or convalescent COVID-19. Nucleic acid was either cDNA or gDNA, and it came from T cells, B-cell-depleted T cells, or PBMCs.

Here immunoSEQ multiplex PCR was the method, and the copy in TCRdb shows in-frame clones only, minus some. The sample includes about 42,000 clones, 65% to 80% of them seen just once. CDR3 length: 17 residues. The V gene's germline CDR1 is SGHTA and CDR2 FQGNSA. V gave up 5 bases and J gave up 2 bases; unmatched junction bases: 10. This clone appeared a single time. The chain employs TRBV7-2 and TRBJ2-1; 9 bases agree with TRBD2. The sequenced sample was peripheral blood. This receptor was identified in a man aged 80 or over with acute or convalescent COVID-19. The CDR3 loop reads CASSPFGSGGPYNEQFF. The CDR3 DNA reads TGTGCCAGCAGCCCCTTCGGGAGCGGGGGGCCCTACAATGAGCAGTTCTTC.